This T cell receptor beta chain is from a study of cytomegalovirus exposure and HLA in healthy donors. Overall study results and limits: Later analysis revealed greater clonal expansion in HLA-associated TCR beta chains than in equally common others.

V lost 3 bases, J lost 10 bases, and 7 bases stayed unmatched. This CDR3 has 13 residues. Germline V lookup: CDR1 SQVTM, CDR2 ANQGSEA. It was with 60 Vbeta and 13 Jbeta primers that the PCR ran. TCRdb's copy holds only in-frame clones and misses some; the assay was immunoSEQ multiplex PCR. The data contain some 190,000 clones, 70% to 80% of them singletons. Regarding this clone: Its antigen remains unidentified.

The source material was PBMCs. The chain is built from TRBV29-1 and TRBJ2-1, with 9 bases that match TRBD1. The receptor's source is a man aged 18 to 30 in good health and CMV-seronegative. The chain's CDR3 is CSVEAQGAREQFF. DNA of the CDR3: TGCAGCGTTGAGGCACAGGGGGCAAGAGAGCAGTTCTTC.